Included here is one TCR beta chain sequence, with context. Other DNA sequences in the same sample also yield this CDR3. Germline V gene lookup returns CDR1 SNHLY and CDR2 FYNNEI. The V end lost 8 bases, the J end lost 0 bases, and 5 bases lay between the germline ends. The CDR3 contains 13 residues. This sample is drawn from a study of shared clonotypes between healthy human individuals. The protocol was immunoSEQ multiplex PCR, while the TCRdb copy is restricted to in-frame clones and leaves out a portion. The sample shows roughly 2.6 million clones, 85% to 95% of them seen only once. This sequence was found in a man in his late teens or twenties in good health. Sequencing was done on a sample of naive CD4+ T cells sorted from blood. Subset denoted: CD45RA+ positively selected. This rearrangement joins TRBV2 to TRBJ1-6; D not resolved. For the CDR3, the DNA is TGTGCCAGCGGGAGCTCCTATAATTCACCCCTCCACTTT. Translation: CASGSSYNSPLHF.